This T cell receptor beta chain appears in the sequencing data of a study of T cell changes during pregnancy in multiple sclerosis. This clone was seen just once. Trimming removed 6 bases from V and 1 base from J; junction bases left unmatched: 10. The CDR3 sequence is 16 residues long. CDR1 and CDR2 (germline): SGHNT, YYREEE (reference sequence). Assay: immunoSEQ multiplex PCR; the TCRdb copy retains only in-frame clones and omits some. The sample has around 67,000 clones; roughly nine tenths are singletons. This TCR came from a female donor in good health, enrolled as a control in a pregnancy study. Sequences were derived from peripheral blood, sampled after pregnancy. The chain employs TRBV5-4 and TRBJ2-3; TRBD2 aligns across 8 bases. The CDR3 reads CASTPGRGVGTDTQYF. The CDR3 bases are TGTGCCAGCACCCCGGGGCGGGGGGTGGGCACAGATACGCAGTATTTT.